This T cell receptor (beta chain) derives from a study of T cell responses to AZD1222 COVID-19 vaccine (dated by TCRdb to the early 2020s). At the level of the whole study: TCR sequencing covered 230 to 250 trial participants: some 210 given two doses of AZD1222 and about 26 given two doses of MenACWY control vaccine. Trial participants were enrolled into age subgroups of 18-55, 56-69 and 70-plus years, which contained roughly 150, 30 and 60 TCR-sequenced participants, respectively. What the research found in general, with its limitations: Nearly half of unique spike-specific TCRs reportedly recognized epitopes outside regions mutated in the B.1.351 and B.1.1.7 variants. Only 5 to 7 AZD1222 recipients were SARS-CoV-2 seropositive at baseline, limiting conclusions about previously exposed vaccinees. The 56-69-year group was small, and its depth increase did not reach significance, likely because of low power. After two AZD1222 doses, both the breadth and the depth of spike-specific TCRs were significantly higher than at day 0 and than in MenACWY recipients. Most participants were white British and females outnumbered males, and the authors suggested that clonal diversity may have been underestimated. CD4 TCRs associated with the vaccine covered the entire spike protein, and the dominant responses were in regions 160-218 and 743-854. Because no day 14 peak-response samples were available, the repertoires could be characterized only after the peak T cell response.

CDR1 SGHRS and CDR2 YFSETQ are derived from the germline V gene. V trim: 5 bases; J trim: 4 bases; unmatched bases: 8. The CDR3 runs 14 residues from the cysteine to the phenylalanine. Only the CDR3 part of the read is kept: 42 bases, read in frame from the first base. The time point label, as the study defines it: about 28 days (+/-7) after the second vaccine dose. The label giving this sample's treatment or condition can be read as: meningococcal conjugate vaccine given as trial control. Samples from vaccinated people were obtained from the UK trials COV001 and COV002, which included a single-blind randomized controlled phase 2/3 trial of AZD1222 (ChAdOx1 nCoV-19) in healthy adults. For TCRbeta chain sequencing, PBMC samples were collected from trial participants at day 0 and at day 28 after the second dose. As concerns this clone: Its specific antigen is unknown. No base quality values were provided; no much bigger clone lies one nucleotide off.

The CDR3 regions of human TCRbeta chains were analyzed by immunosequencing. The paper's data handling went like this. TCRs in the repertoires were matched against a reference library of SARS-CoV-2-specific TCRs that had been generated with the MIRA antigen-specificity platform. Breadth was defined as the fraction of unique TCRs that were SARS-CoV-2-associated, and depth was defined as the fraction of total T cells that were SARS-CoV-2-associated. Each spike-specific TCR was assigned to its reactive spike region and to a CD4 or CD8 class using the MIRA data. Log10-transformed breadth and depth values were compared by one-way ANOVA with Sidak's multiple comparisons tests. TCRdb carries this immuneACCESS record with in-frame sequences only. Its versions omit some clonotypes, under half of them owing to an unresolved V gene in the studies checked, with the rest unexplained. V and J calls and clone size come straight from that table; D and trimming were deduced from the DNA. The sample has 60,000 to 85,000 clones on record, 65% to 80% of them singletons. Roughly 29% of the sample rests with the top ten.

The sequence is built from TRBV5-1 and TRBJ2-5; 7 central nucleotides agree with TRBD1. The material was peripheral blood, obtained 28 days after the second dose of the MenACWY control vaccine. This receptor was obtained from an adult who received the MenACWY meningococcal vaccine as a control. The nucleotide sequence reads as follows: TGCGCCAGCAGTGTCCAGGGGGATGGAGAGACCCAGTACTTC. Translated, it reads CASSVQGDGETQYF.